This T cell receptor beta chain is drawn from a study of CD8 T cells in Susac syndrome. After removal of 3 bases from V and 7 bases from J, the junction contained 11 bases not matched to a gene. CDR3 length equals 16 residues. Germline V CDR1 and CDR2: SGHNT, YYREEE (reference sequence). Random hexamers primed reverse transcription of about 0.5 to 1 ug RNA. Each CDR3 protein gets one entry after TCRdb re-called the immunoSEQ multiplex PCR reads with MiXCR. The top ten hold 0.11% of the sample, which has over 130,000 distinct CDR3 sequences, 85% to 95% seen once. The J gene is TRBJ2-7, the V gene TRBV5-4; 12 positions match TRBD1. The specimen was CD4+ T cells from PBMCs. This TCR derives from a human donor with multiple sclerosis. The CDR3 loop is CASSSDPGQGAWEQYF. In nucleotides, the CDR3 is TGTGCCAGCAGCTCGGACCCGGGACAGGGGGCATGGGAGCAGTACTTC.